Each of the 13 T cell receptor beta chains below was sequenced from the same sample in a study of blood T cell repertoires in COVID-19. Sequenced by immunoSEQ multiplex PCR; TCRdb stores in-frame clones only, minus some. The table includes about 74,000 clones, 75% to 85% detected once. The sequenced sample was peripheral blood. These receptors were taken from a human donor in a cohort sampled during active COVID-19.

The chain joins TRBV5-1 to TRBJ1-4, with TRBD1 matching 12 bases. Germline loops: CDR1 SGHRS, CDR2 YFSETQ. The CDR3 runs 17 residues. The V segment lost 5 bases and the J segment 7 bases; nucleotides outside the gene matches: 12. The CDR3 reads CASRSGQGAVGGEKLFF. CDR3 nucleotides: TGCGCCAGCAGATCGGGACAGGGGGCTGTCGGCGGTGAAAAACTGTTTTTT.

The chain carries TRBV5-4 and TRBJ2-3; the D is unclear. The CDR3 totals 14 residues. Germline CDR1 reads SGHNT; CDR2 reads YYREEE (reference sequence). Between the trimmed V and J ends, which lost 0 bases and 0 bases, there was a span of 5 bases. CDR3 in amino acids: CASSLEQSTDTQYF. CDR3 coding DNA: TGTGCCAGCAGCTTGGAACAAAGCACAGATACGCAGTATTTT.

The J gene is TRBJ2-7, the V gene TRBV5-1, with TRBD1 matching over 7 bases. In germline, CDR1 is SGHRS, CDR2 YFSETQ. V was clipped by 0 bases and J by 1 base; unmatched bases: 1. The CDR3 has 14 residues. In DNA form, the CDR3 reads TGCGCCAGCAGCTTGGACAGGGGTTCCTACGAGCAGTACTTC. Translation gives CASSLDRGSYEQYF.

In this sample, this clone turned up once. The chain recombines TRBV9 with TRBJ2-5; 10 bases match TRBD1. The CDR3 runs 16 residues. The germline V gene encodes CDR1 SGDLS and CDR2 YYNGEE. The V gene end was trimmed by 6 bases and the J gene end by 5 bases; junction bases not matched to a gene: 13. CDR3 residues: CASTPSGDRGPETQYF. The CDR3 DNA is TGTGCCAGCACCCCCTCCGGTGACAGGGGGCCTGAGACCCAGTACTTC. The full variable domain, completed using reference TRBV9 and TRBJ2-5, is DSGVTQTPKHLITATGQRVTLRCSPRSGDLSVYWYQQSLDQGLQFLIQYYNGEERAKGNILERFSAQQFPDLHSELNLSSLELGDSALYFCASTPSGDRGPETQYFGPGTRLLVL.

V is TRBV3-1 (or the pseudogene TRBV3-2) and J is TRBJ1-1; D may be TRBD1 (6 bases). The V gene's germline CDR1 is LGHDT and CDR2 YNNKEL (reference sequence). V dropped 4 bases and J dropped 5 bases, with 26 bases sitting between them. This CDR3 region has 18 residues. Here the CDR3 DNA reads TGTGCCAGCAGCCCCGACCTTGGAAGGGGGAGCCAAGGGACTGAAGCTTTCTTT. This sequence encodes CASSPDLGRGSQGTEAFF.

The J gene is TRBJ2-7, the V gene TRBV28; TRBD1 aligns across 8 bases. The CDR3 contains 15 residues. In germline, CDR1 is MDHEN, CDR2 SYDVKM. With 1 base clipped from V and 3 bases from J, the junction kept 5 bases outside the gene matches. CDR3 sequence reads: CASSLYAGGIYEQYF. In DNA form, the CDR3 reads TGTGCCAGCAGTTTATATGCAGGGGGCATCTACGAGCAGTACTTC.

V and J are TRBV7-2 and TRBJ1-1; D remains ambiguous. The V gene lost 5 bases and the J gene lost 3 bases, with 13 bases spanning the gap. CDR3 length equals 14 residues. Germline loops: CDR1 SGHTA, CDR2 FQGNSA. The CDR3: CASSPRGRDTEAFF. Here the CDR3 DNA reads TGTGCCAGCAGCCCCCGCGGGAGAGACACTGAAGCTTTCTTT.

A remark on this clone: The junction departs from the called germline gene at one end, perhaps through a read error. The CDR3 here is CASSIETGVTGELFF. The CDR3 DNA reads as TGTGCGAGTAGTATAGAGACAGGGGTCACCGGGGAGCTGTTTTTT. The chain employs TRBV19 and TRBJ2-2; 8 positions agree with TRBD1. The CDR3 totals 15 residues. Germline V gene sequence: CDR1 LNHDA, CDR2 SQIVND (reference sequence).

This clone has just one count. V and J are TRBV5-5 and TRBJ2-7; TRBD1 matches 7 bases. J was trimmed by 5 bases and V by 7 bases; bases with no gene match: 9. Germline V gives CDR1 SGHKS, CDR2 YYEKEE (reference sequence). This CDR3 contains 13 residues. The CDR3 DNA reads TGTGCCAGCCACCGGGACAGACCCCACGAGCAGTACTTC. It encodes CASHRDRPHEQYF.

This chain connects TRBV3-1 (or the pseudogene TRBV3-2) to TRBJ1-1; TRBD1 matches at 7 bases. The junction had 10 bases not matched to a gene; V was cut back by 8 bases and J by 1 base. CDR1 LGHDT and CDR2 YNNKEL come from the germline V gene (reference sequence). This CDR3 contains 15 residues. CDR3 residues: CASSAGGSRNTEAFF. DNA for the CDR3: TGTGCCAGCTCTGCAGGGGGATCGCGGAACACTGAAGCTTTCTTT.

This chain joins TRBV3-1 (or the pseudogene TRBV3-2) and TRBJ2-7; D possibly corresponds to TRBD1 (6 bases). V was shortened by 4 bases and J by 3 bases, with 19 bases between the two germline ends. The CDR3 has 16 amino acids. CDR1 is LGHDT, CDR2 YNNKEL, per germline (reference sequence). The CDR3 bases are TGTGCCAGCAGCCCAACAGCAGGGGCCCCTCTCTACGAGCAGTACTTC. Protein product: CASSPTAGAPLYEQYF.

The chain uses TRBV11-2 and TRBJ2-3; D might be TRBD2 (5 bases). The germline V gene encodes CDR1 SGHAT and CDR2 FQNNGV. The CDR3 totals 14 residues. Deletions cut 6 bases from V and 2 bases from J, with 12 bases between. Here the CDR3 DNA reads TGTGCCAGCAGTCAATGGACTGTCACAGATACGCAGTATTTT. Its protein product is CASSQWTVTDTQYF.

This clone was observed once. The chain carries TRBV15 and TRBJ1-4, with D perhaps matching TRBD1 (6 bases). Trimming took 10 bases from V and 10 from J, leaving 19 bases between them. The germline CDR1 and CDR2 sequences are LNHNV and YYDKDF (reference sequence). The CDR3 is 13 amino acids. The CDR3 loop reads CAINTGRRGKLFF. DNA for the CDR3: TGTGCCATTAACACAGGGCGACGGGGAAAACTGTTTTTT.